This TCR beta chain originates from a study of blood T cell repertoires in COVID-19. Study context: Collection of acute and convalescent COVID-19 samples took place in the United States, Italy and Spain. Sources were T cells, B-cell-depleted T cells, or PBMCs; the material itself was cDNA or gDNA.

Enrolled through a virtual design, the participants were between about 18 and 100 years of age and came from about two dozen US areas. Original processing methods: Scientists estimated how many nucleated cells there were by amplifying reference gene primers. The repertoire was sequenced with immunoSEQ multiplex PCR; TCRdb's copy has only in-frame clones and lacks some. D and trimming were read from the DNA, whereas the V and J calls and clone size are those reported in that table. Of 120,000 to 150,000 clones detected, roughly 90% appear once; the ten largest clones hold 0.95% to 1.5%. Trimming pared 3 bases from V and 5 bases from J, leaving 10 bases between. Germline V lookup: CDR1 ENHRY, CDR2 SYGVKD. CDR3 size: 14 residues.

The receptor's source is a woman in her 30s with acute COVID-19. J is TRBJ2-2 and V is TRBV10-3, with D possibly matching TRBD2 (5 bases). Sample: PBMCs or T cells enriched from blood (not recorded which). This CDR3 reads CAISDAGPTGELFF. For the CDR3, the DNA is TGTGCCATCAGTGATGCGGGCCCTACCGGGGAGCTGTTTTTT.